These 2 T cell receptor beta chains were sequenced from one sample in a study of blood T cell repertoires in COVID-19. Libraries were prepared by immunoSEQ multiplex PCR; TCRdb keeps only in-frame clonotypes and omits some of them. The sample holds 150,000 to 200,000 clones, 75% to 85% seen once. Sequencing used PBMCs or T cells enriched from blood (not recorded which). Receptors were obtained from a man aged 35 to 55 who had recovered from COVID-19.

V usage is TRBV5-1 and J usage is TRBJ1-2, with D uncertain. The V gene lost 2 bases and the J gene lost 14 bases, with 16 bases spanning the gap. This CDR3 has 12 amino acids. The germline V gene encodes CDR1 SGHRS and CDR2 YFSETQ. The CDR3, as DNA: TGCGCCAGCAGCTTCGGCGGTCAAGGTGGGACCTTC. Translating gives CASSFGGQGGTF.

J is TRBJ2-5 and V is TRBV9; 11 bases map to TRBD1. The CDR3 runs to 15 residues. CDR1 SGDLS and CDR2 YYNGEE come from the germline V gene. With 3 bases clipped from V and 5 bases from J, the junction kept 6 bases outside the gene matches. The CDR3 DNA follows: TGTGCCAGCAGCGGTCGGGACAGGGGGACGGAGACCCAGTACTTC. It codes for CASSGRDRGTETQYF. Combining the CDR3 with reference TRBV9 and TRBJ2-5 gives the whole variable domain DSGVTQTPKHLITATGQRVTLRCSPRSGDLSVYWYQQSLDQGLQFLIQYYNGEERAKGNILERFSAQQFPDLHSELNLSSLELGDSALYFCASSGRDRGTETQYFGPGTRLLVL.